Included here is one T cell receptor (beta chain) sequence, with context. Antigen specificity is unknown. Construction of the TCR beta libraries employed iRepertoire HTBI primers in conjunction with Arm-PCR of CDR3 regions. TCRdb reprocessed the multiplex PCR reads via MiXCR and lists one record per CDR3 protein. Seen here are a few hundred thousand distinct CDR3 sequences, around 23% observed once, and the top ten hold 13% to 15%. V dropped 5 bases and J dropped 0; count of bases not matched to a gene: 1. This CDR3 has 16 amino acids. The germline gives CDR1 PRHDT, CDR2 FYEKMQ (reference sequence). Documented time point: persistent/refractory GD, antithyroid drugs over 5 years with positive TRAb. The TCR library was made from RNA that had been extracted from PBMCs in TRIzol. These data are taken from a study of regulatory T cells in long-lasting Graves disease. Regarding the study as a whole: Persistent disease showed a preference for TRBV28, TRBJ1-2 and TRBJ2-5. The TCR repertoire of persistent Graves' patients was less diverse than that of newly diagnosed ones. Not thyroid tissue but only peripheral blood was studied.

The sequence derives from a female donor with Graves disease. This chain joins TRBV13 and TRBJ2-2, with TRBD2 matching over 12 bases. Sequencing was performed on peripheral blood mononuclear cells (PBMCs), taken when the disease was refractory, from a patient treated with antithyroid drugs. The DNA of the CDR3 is TGTGCCAGCAGCCCTAGCGGGAGGGCGAACACCGGGGAGCTGTTTTTT. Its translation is CASSPSGRANTGELFF.